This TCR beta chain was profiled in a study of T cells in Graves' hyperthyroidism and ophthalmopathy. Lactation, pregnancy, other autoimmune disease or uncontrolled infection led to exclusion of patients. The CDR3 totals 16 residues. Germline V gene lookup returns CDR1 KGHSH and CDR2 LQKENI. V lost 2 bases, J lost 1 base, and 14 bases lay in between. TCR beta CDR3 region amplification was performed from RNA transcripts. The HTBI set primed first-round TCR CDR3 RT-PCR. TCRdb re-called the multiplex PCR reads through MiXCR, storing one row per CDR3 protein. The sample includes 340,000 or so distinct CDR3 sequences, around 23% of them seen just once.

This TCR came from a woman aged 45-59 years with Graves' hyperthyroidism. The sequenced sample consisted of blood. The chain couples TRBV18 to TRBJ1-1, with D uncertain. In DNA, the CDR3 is TGTGCCAGCTCACCAATGTTGGGGTCTCCGAACACTGAAGCTTTCTTT. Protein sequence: CASSPMLGSPNTEAFF.